The rows below give T cell receptor beta chains drawn from one sample of a study of cytomegalovirus exposure and HLA in healthy donors. Repertoires were generated with immunoSEQ multiplex PCR, while TCRdb's copy carries only in-frame clones and drops some. The table lists some 110,000 clones. Material for sequencing was PBMCs. The receptors stem from a young man in good health and CMV-seronegative. CDR3s include the opening cysteine and the closing phenylalanine or tryptophan. A D gene is named only where the DNA matches it firmly. Only part of the rows carry a size: once, few, many, or a class if the clone is expanded.

cdr3_nt,cdr3_aa,d_call,j_call,clone_size,v_call
TGTGCCAGCAGCCTGACAGAAAACACTGAAGCTTTCTTT,CASSLTENTEAFF,.,TRBJ1-1,medium-sized,TRBV6-4
TGCGCCAGCAGCTTGGGCCTTAACGGGGTCGACACTGAAGCTTTCTTT,CASSLGLNGVDTEAFF,.,TRBJ1-1,.,TRBV5-1
TGCGCCAGCAGTCCGGGACAGGGGGGATCCTACGAGCAGTACTTC,CASSPGQGGSYEQYF,TRBD1,TRBJ2-7,.,TRBV10-1
TGTGCCAGCAGCTTGGTGTCTAGCGGTTCCTACGAGCAGTACTTC,CASSLVSSGSYEQYF,TRBD2,TRBJ2-7,.,TRBV5-5
TGTGCCAGCAGCGTAGGGCTGAAGATGAACACTGAAGCTTTCTTT,CASSVGLKMNTEAFF,.,TRBJ1-1,.,TRBV9
TGCGCCAGCAGTTCGCGGGTTTATAGCAATCAGCCCCAGCATTTT,CASSSRVYSNQPQHF,.,TRBJ1-5,.,TRBV10-1
TGTGCCTGGAGCCAGGGCTTGGCCTACGAGCAGTACTTC,CAWSQGLAYEQYF,.,TRBJ2-7,.,TRBV30
TGTGCCAGCAGTTACTCCCGGGACAGCTCCTACGAGCAGTACTTC,CASSYSRDSSYEQYF,TRBD1,TRBJ2-7,.,TRBV6-5
TGCGCCAGCAGTGAGACAGGGAACGGCGAGCAGTACTTC,CASSETGNGEQYF,.,TRBJ2-7,.,TRBV10-1
TGTGCCAGCAGCTTAGGGACAGGGAAAACTGAAGCTTTCTTT,CASSLGTGKTEAFF,TRBD1,TRBJ1-1,.,TRBV5-4
TGCGCCAGCAGCCAAGATATCCCGGGACAGGGGGACGATGGCTACACCTTC,CASSQDIPGQGDDGYTF,TRBD1,TRBJ1-2,.,TRBV4-1
TGCGCCAGCAGCTTGGTTGACAGGGGTGGCTACACCTTC,CASSLVDRGGYTF,TRBD1,TRBJ1-2,.,TRBV5-1
TGTGCCAGCAGCCAGACAGGGTTACACTACGAGCAGTACTTC,CASSQTGLHYEQYF,TRBD1,TRBJ2-7,.,TRBV5-4
TGTGCCACCAGCCGCCTTCAGGGGATCGAGCAGTACTTC,CATSRLQGIEQYF,.,TRBJ2-7,.,TRBV15
TGTGCCAGTAGTATGGCTAGCGGACGATACGAGCAGTACTTC,CASSMASGRYEQYF,TRBD2,TRBJ2-7,.,TRBV19
TGTGCCAGCACCGCAGGGGACAGGGCCTTCGGGCAGTACTTC,CASTAGDRAFGQYF,TRBD1,TRBJ2-5,.,TRBV13
TGTGCCAGCAGCCACCGGACTAACCCGGTAGGTGAGCAGTTCTTC,CASSHRTNPVGEQFF,.,TRBJ2-1,.,TRBV13
TGTGCCAGCTCACCACTGGGGACAAACAGTAATGAAAAACTGTTTTTT,CASSPLGTNSNEKLFF,.,TRBJ1-4,.,TRBV18
TGTGCCAGCAGTCCCCCGTCCCGGAACACTGAAGCTTTCTTT,CASSPPSRNTEAFF,.,TRBJ1-1,.,TRBV28
TGTGCCAGCAGCCGGGGCAGGGGGAACACCGGGGAGCTGTTTTTT,CASSRGRGNTGELFF,.,TRBJ2-2,.,TRBV7-9
TGCGCCAGCAGTCGACAGGGGTCGAACACCGGGGAGCTGTTTTTT,CASSRQGSNTGELFF,TRBD1,TRBJ2-2,.,TRBV5-1
TGCGCCAGCAGACGTCCGGGACAGGCCTACAATGAGCAGTTCTTC,CASRRPGQAYNEQFF,TRBD1,TRBJ2-1,.,TRBV5-1
TGTGCCACCAGCGAACTTTGGCCGATATCCCCGACGGGAAGGCGGTACTATGGCTACACCTTC,CATSELWPISPTGRRYYGYTF,.,TRBJ1-2,.,TRBV15
TGTGCCAGCAGGAGACAGGGCGATCAGCCCCAGCATTTT,CASRRQGDQPQHF,TRBD1,TRBJ1-5,.,TRBV6-5
TGTGCCAGCTCACCCGCTACAGGATTCCCTGGAAACACCATATATTTT,CASSPATGFPGNTIYF,.,TRBJ1-3,.,TRBV18
TGTGCCAGCGAAGGGGGCAGGGGAAGTCTGAACACTGAAGCTTTCTTT,CASEGGRGSLNTEAFF,TRBD1,TRBJ1-1,.,TRBV28
TGTGCCTGGCGACAGGTTGGCTACACCTTC,CAWRQVGYTF,.,TRBJ1-2,.,TRBV30
TGTGCCTGGAGTCCAACCGGTACAGGGCGCAATCAGCCCCAGCATTTT,CAWSPTGTGRNQPQHF,.,TRBJ1-5,.,TRBV30
TGTGCCAGCAGCTTAGGGACAGGGGTGTACACTGAAGCTTTCTTT,CASSLGTGVYTEAFF,TRBD1,TRBJ1-1,.,TRBV7-8
TGTGCCAGCAGTGAAATGGGATGGGAGACTGCCGACAATGAGCAGTTCTTC,CASSEMGWETADNEQFF,.,TRBJ2-1,.,TRBV6-1
TGTGCCAGCAGCTTAGATGGCCGGGGTTTGGCGGGAGCTTTCTTT,CASSLDGRGLAGAFF,.,TRBJ1-1,.,TRBV11-2
TGTGCCAGCAGCTTATACGGGGCGGGGGGGACTGAAGCTTTCTTT,CASSLYGAGGTEAFF,.,TRBJ1-1,.,TRBV7-9
TGTGCCAGCGTACGAGTAAGTGAAGCTTTCTTT,CASVRVSEAFF,.,TRBJ1-1,.,TRBV6-1
TGTGCCAGCAGCTTAACAGGACAGGCGGCCTTTGAGCAGTACTTC,CASSLTGQAAFEQYF,TRBD1,TRBJ2-7,.,TRBV7-2
TGCGCCAGCAGCTTGCTGGCCGGGGAGGGACATATGTACTATGGCCACACCTTC,CASSLLAGEGHMYYGHTF,.,TRBJ1-2,.,TRBV5-1
TGCGCCAGCAGCGACCGGGACAGGGGCACAGATACGCAGTATTTT,CASSDRDRGTDTQYF,TRBD1,TRBJ2-3,.,TRBV4-1
TGTGCCAGCAGTCGAGAGGGCCCCTACAATGAGCAGTTCTTC,CASSREGPYNEQFF,.,TRBJ2-1,.,TRBV5-4
TGTGCCAGCAGCCGTAACAATCAGCCCCAGCATTTT,CASSRNNQPQHF,.,TRBJ1-5,.,TRBV5-6
TGTGCCAGCAGCCTTACAGGGTTCGACTATGGCTACACCTTC,CASSLTGFDYGYTF,.,TRBJ1-2,.,TRBV7-9
TGTGCCAGCAATCCTATTCCCGACTTATATGGCTACACCTTC,CASNPIPDLYGYTF,.,TRBJ1-2,.,TRBV6-1
TGTGCCAGCGGGACTAGCGGGGTGGGTGAGCAGTTCTTC,CASGTSGVGEQFF,TRBD2,TRBJ2-1,.,TRBV6-5
TGTGCCAGCAGCTCGAATCACAGTTGGGGGCACTACGAGCAGTACTTC,CASSSNHSWGHYEQYF,.,TRBJ2-7,.,TRBV11-2
TGCGCCAGCAGCTTGGATAACGCTGCGAATGAGCAGTTCTTC,CASSLDNAANEQFF,.,TRBJ2-1,.,TRBV5-1
TGTGCCAGCAGTTTTCCAGGGTTGAGCGAGCAGTACTTC,CASSFPGLSEQYF,.,TRBJ2-7,.,TRBV28
TGTGCCAGCTCAGAGAGAAGTAGCAATCAGCCCCAGCATTTT,CASSERSSNQPQHF,.,TRBJ1-5,.,TRBV18
TGTGCCAGCACCACGGGGGTGGAAGGCTACACCTTC,CASTTGVEGYTF,.,TRBJ1-2,.,TRBV6-5
TGCGCCAGCAGCACAATCGGAATCGCATCGACAGGGCACTATGGCTACACCTTC,CASSTIGIASTGHYGYTF,TRBD1,TRBJ1-2,.,TRBV5-1
TGCGCCAGCACCCTGGACACTAACACCGGGGAGCTGTTTTTT,CASTLDTNTGELFF,.,TRBJ2-2,.,TRBV5-1
TGTGCCAGCAGTGCCCCGGCGGGAGGGAAGTGGGAGCAGTACTTC,CASSAPAGGKWEQYF,TRBD2,TRBJ2-7,.,TRBV27
TGTGCCAGCAGTCCCCCACCAGCGGGAGTTGTCGAGCAGTACTTC,CASSPPPAGVVEQYF,TRBD2,TRBJ2-7,.,TRBV27
TGTGCCAGCAGTGAAGGCACGTCCGGCTACACCTTC,CASSEGTSGYTF,.,TRBJ1-2,.,TRBV25-1
TGTGCCAGCAGCCTCACAGCCTACGAGCAGTACTTC,CASSLTAYEQYF,.,TRBJ2-7,.,TRBV11-1
TGTGCCAGCAGCTTAACAGGAGGAGGGGCTTATGGCTACACCTTC,CASSLTGGGAYGYTF,.,TRBJ1-2,.,TRBV7-9
TGCGCCAGCAGCTTGACGGGAACCGGGGAGCTGTTTTTT,CASSLTGTGELFF,.,TRBJ2-2,.,TRBV5-1
TGTGCCAGCAGCGGGGGACTAGCGGGGAGGAGGGAGACCCAGTACTTC,CASSGGLAGRRETQYF,TRBD2,TRBJ2-5,.,TRBV9
TGTGCCAGCGGCGCCTTGACAGGTAACAATCAGCCCCAGCATTTT,CASGALTGNNQPQHF,.,TRBJ1-5,.,TRBV6-5
TGTGCCAGCAGCTTACCAGGGAACACTGAAGCTTTCTTT,CASSLPGNTEAFF,.,TRBJ1-1,.,TRBV11-2
TGTGCCAGCAGCCCCCGTAGACAGGGGACTTTTAACTATGGCTACACCTTC,CASSPRRQGTFNYGYTF,TRBD1,TRBJ1-2,.,TRBV7-2
TGTGCCAGCAGTTACTCTCGGGCGGGTACTGAAGCTTTCTTT,CASSYSRAGTEAFF,.,TRBJ1-1,.,TRBV6-5